This T cell receptor (beta chain) appears in the sequencing data of a study of blood T cell repertoires in COVID-19. Clones were read by immunoSEQ multiplex PCR, and TCRdb kept only the in-frame ones, dropping some. The table has around 180,000 clones, roughly four fifths seen once; the top ten hold about an eighth. This sequence originates from a man aged 45-60 years who had recovered from COVID-19. Sequenced material: PBMCs or T cells enriched from blood (not recorded which).

DNA for the CDR3: TGTGCCAGCAGCTTGAGACTAGCGGGTGCAGATACGCAGTATTTT. Protein product: CASSLRLAGADTQYF. This chain joins TRBV5-6 and TRBJ2-3, with 10 bases fitting TRBD2. The CDR3 spans 15 residues. Germline lookup yields CDR1 SGHDT and CDR2 YYEEEE. V dropped 1 base and J dropped 4; count of bases not matched to a gene: 3.